These T cell receptor beta chains were read from a single sample in a study of Ad26.COV2.S vaccination and SARS-CoV-2 variants. Sequencing was performed with immunoSEQ multiplex PCR; in TCRdb, only in-frame clones are kept and a portion is missing. The profile covers 440,000 or so clones, with roughly nine tenths appearing a single time and 1.5% to 2% taken by the ten largest. Here the sequenced sample was peripheral blood, taken in a trial of Ad26.COV2.S vaccine versus placebo. These receptors all stem from a person aged 18-60 years who received the Ad26.COV2.S COVID-19 vaccine or a placebo. Both conserved end residues are part of each CDR3. The order of the fields is V gene, clone size, J gene, CDR3 protein. Size is stated for part of the rows, as once, few or many counts, or as a class when the clone is expanded.

TRBV6-6	-	TRBJ2-7	CASRPGQGFYEQYF
TRBV28	-	TRBJ2-1	CASSGISSGSYNEQFF
TRBV27	-	TRBJ1-6	CASSFHSVRSSYNSPLHF
TRBV11-3	-	TRBJ2-7	CASSLDSDEQYF
TRBV3-1/TRBV3-2	-	TRBJ1-1	CASSRQGTVNTEAFF
TRBV6-5	-	TRBJ2-1	CATYPGGGLYDEQFF
TRBV19	-	TRBJ2-1	CASSPASGGRNEQFF
TRBV2	-	TRBJ2-5	CASSEGARETQYF
TRBV6-6	-	TRBJ2-7	CASRLSGTGFFEQYF
TRBV30	-	TRBJ2-7	CAWSGQAYEQYF
TRBV11-2	-	TRBJ1-5	CASSSQGGWGNQPQHF
TRBV4-1	once	TRBJ2-5	CASSKVWRTGGAETQYF
TRBV18	-	TRBJ2-6	CASSPSGEGTGANVLTF
TRBV6-6	-	TRBJ1-1	CASSYSPGTGNTEAFF
TRBV28	-	TRBJ2-1	CASRSGGGPGDEQFF
TRBV27	-	TRBJ2-7	CASSIRTGHYEQYF
TRBV5-8	-	TRBJ2-3	CASSKRGRKGDTQYF
TRBV18	-	TRBJ1-5	CASSPQGASNQPQHF
TRBV6-1	-	TRBJ1-3	CASSDTAPSGNTIYF
TRBV7-8	-	TRBJ1-2	CASSLDGTGIYGYTF
TRBV10-3	-	TRBJ2-1	CAISRGTGNNEQFF
TRBV30	-	TRBJ2-1	CAWRWRGSSYNEQFF
TRBV30	-	TRBJ1-2	CAWSVTPEPNYGYTF
TRBV2	-	TRBJ2-2	CASSELAVRNTGELFF
TRBV9	-	TRBJ2-3	CASSPRGVLLDTQYF
TRBV25-1	-	TRBJ1-2	CASRGQGEDGYTF
TRBV7-9	-	TRBJ1-1	CASSSKQLNTEAFF
TRBV4-3	-	TRBJ1-6	CASSQGSYNSPLHF
TRBV6-6	-	TRBJ2-1	CASSYGLAGGGEQFF
TRBV28	-	TRBJ1-4	CASSRTTPGPRNEKLFF
TRBV10-3	-	TRBJ2-5	CAISESAPGGGMKETQYF
TRBV2	-	TRBJ1-2	CASIREPGQGAGGYTF
TRBV23-1	-	TRBJ1-6	CASSQACWTGSLSGNSPLHF
TRBV19	-	TRBJ1-4	CASSLHRQKEDEKLFF
TRBV19	-	TRBJ1-1	CASSIGGGMNTEAFF
TRBV19	-	TRBJ2-3	CASSTSGNTDTQYF
TRBV6-5	-	TRBJ1-2	CASSYGRADGYTF
TRBV7-2	-	TRBJ2-5	CASSSQWGLETQYF
TRBV5-1	-	TRBJ2-1	CASNVWRGPVSPLTYNEQFF
TRBV18	once	TRBJ1-1	CASSPFGEAEAFF
TRBV4-3	-	TRBJ1-4	CASSPTRGAGEKLFF
TRBV19	few	TRBJ1-5	CASSIIRAGQPQHF
TRBV19	-	TRBJ1-2	CASSSRDRGLDGYTF
TRBV9	-	TRBJ2-3	CASSASQGVTDTQYF
TRBV15	-	TRBJ2-3	CATSREGLAGGRTQYF
TRBV4-2	-	TRBJ2-7	CASSQGGYGEQYF
TRBV7-2	-	TRBJ2-7	CASSLIRDRAHEQYF
TRBV28	-	TRBJ1-4	CASSLPQTGAPATNEKLFF
TRBV4-1	-	TRBJ2-7	CASSQEGTVGPYEQYF
TRBV6-5	few	TRBJ1-6	CASSYGQLNSPLHF
TRBV10-3	few	TRBJ2-7	CAITLGKREENEQYF
TRBV2	-	TRBJ2-7	CATNRGGVYEQYF
TRBV7-9	-	TRBJ2-7	CASSPPYLPYEQYF
TRBV11-2	-	TRBJ2-2	CASTTGNTGELFF
TRBV2	-	TRBJ2-3	CASRLLASSTDTQYF
TRBV19	-	TRBJ2-1	CASSILGQVWDNEQFF
TRBV5-8	-	TRBJ2-7	CASSPPGQATTSGRGEQYF
TRBV6-4	-	TRBJ1-5	CASSRKGGDQPQHF